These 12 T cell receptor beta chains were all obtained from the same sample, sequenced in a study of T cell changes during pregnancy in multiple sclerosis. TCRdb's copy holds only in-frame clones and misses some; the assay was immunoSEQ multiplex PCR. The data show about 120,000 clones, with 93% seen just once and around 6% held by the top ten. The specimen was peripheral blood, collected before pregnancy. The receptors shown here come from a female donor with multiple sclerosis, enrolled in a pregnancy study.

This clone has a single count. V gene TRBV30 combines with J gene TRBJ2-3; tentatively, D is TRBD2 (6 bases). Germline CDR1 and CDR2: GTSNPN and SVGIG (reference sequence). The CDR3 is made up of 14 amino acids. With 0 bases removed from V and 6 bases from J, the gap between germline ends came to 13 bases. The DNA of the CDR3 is TGTGCCTGGAGTGTGCTGGGGGGACCGGATACGCAGTATTTT. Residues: CAWSVLGGPDTQYF.

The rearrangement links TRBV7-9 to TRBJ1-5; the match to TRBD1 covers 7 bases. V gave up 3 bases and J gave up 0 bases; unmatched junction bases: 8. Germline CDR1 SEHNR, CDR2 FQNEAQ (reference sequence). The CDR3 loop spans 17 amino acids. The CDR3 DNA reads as TGTGCCAGCAGCTTGGTTACCGGGACAGATAGCAATCAGCCCCAGCATTTT. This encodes CASSLVTGTDSNQPQHF.

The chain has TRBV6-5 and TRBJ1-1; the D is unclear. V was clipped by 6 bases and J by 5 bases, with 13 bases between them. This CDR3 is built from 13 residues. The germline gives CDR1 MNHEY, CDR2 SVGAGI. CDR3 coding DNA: TGTGCCAGCAGGCGTGACATGTCGACTGAAGCTTTCTTT. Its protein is CASRRDMSTEAFF.

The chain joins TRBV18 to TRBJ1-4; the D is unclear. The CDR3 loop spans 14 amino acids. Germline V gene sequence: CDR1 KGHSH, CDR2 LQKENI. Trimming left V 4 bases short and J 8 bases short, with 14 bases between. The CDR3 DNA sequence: TGTGCCAGCTCACTAACGGTGACACGAGAAAAACTGTTTTTT. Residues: CASSLTVTREKLFF.

This CDR3 reads CASSGTRGAEAFF. CDR3 nucleotides: TGTGCCAGCAGTGGGACCCGGGGGGCTGAAGCTTTCTTT. The chain uses TRBV27 and TRBJ1-1, with D possibly being TRBD1 (5 bases). Germline V gene sequence: CDR1 MNHEY, CDR2 SMNVEV (reference sequence). Trimming took 5 bases from V and 6 from J, leaving 13 bases between them. The CDR3 covers 13 residues.

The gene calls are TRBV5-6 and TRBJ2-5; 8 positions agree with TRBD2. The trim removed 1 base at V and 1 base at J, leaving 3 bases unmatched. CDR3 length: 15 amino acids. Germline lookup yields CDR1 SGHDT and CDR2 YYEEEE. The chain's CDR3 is CASSLLAGTQETQYF. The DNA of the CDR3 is TGTGCCAGCAGCTTGTTAGCGGGGACCCAAGAGACCCAGTACTTC.

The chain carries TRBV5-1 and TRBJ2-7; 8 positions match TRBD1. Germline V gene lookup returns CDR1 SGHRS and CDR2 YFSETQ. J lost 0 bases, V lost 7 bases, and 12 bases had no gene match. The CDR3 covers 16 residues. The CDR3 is CASAPRMDRASYEQYF. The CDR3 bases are TGCGCCAGCGCACCTCGAATGGACAGGGCCTCCTACGAGCAGTACTTC.

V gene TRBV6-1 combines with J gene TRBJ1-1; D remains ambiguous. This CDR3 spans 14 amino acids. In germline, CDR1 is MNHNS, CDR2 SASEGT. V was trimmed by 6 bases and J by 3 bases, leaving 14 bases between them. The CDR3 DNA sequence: TGTGCCAGCAGCCCTCTGAGGAGTGACACTGAAGCTTTCTTT. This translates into CASSPLRSDTEAFF.

Written as DNA, the CDR3 is TGTGCCAGCTCACCTGTGACAAACACCGGGGAGCTGTTTTTT. Translated, it gives CASSPVTNTGELFF. The chain carries TRBV18 and TRBJ2-2; D is unclear. Trimming cost V 3 bases and J 2 bases, with 7 bases left between them. The CDR3 is 14 residues long. Germline values: CDR1 KGHSH, CDR2 LQKENI.

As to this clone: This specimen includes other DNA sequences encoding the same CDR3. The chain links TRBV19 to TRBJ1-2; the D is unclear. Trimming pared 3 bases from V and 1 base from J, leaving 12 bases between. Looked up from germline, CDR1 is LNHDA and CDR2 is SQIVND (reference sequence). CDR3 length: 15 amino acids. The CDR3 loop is CASSIGGGINYGYTF. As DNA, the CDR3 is TGTGCCAGTAGTATTGGAGGAGGCATTAACTATGGCTACACCTTC. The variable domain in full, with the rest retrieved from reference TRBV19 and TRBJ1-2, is DGGITQSPKYLFRKEGQNVTLSCEQNLNHDAMYWYRQDPGQGLRLIYYSQIVNDFQKGDIAEGYSVSREKKESFPLTVTSAQKNPTAFYLCASSIGGGINYGYTFGSGTRLTVV.

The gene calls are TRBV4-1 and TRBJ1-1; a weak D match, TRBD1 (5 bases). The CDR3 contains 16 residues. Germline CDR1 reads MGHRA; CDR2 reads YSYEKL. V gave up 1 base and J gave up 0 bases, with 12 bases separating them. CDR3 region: CASSQVSGLVNTEAFF. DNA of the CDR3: TGCGCCAGCAGCCAAGTCTCGGGACTTGTGAACACTGAAGCTTTCTTT.

The chain's CDR3 is CASSGGGQPYEKLFF. Here the CDR3 DNA reads TGTGCCAGCAGCGGAGGGGGACAGCCCTATGAAAAACTGTTTTTT. This sequence joins TRBV5-6 and TRBJ1-4; 7 nucleotides match TRBD1. The ends lost 4 bases at V and 6 bases at J; junction bases unmatched: 9. Germline V lookup: CDR1 SGHDT, CDR2 YYEEEE. This CDR3 has 15 amino acids.